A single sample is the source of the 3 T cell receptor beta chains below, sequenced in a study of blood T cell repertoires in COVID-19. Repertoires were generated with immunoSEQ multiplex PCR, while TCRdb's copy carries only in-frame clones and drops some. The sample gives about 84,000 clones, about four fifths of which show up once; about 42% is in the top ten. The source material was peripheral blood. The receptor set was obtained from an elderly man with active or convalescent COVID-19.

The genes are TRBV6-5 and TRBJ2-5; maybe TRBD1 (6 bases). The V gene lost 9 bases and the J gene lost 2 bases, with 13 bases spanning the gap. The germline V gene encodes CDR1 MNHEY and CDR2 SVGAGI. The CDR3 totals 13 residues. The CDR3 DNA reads TGTGCCAGTATCAGGGGTTTGCAAGAGACCCAGTACTTC. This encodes CASIRGLQETQYF.

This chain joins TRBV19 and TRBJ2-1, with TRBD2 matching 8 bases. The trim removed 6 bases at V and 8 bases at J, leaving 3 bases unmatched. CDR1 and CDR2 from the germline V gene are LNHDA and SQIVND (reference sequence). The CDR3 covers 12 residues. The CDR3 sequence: CASSGGGYEQFF. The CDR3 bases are TGTGCCAGTAGCGGGGGGGGATATGAGCAGTTCTTC.

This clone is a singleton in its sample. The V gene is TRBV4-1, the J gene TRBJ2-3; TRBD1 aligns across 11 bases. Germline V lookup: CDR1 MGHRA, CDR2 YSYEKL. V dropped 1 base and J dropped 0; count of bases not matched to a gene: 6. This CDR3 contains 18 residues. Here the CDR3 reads CASSQAQRDRGSTDTQYF. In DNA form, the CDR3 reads TGCGCCAGCAGCCAAGCCCAAAGGGACAGGGGGAGCACAGATACGCAGTATTTT.